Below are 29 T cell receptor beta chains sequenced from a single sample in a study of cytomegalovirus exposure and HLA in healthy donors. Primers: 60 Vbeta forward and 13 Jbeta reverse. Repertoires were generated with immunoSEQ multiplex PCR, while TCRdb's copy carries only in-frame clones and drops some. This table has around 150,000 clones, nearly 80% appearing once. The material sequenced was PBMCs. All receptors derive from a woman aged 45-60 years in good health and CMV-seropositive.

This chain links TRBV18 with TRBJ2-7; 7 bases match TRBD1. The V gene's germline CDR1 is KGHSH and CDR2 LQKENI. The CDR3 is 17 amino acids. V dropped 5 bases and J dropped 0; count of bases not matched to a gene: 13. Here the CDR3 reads CASSIRPTGVISYEQYF. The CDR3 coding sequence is TGTGCCAGCTCAATTCGACCAACAGGGGTTATCTCCTACGAGCAGTACTTC.

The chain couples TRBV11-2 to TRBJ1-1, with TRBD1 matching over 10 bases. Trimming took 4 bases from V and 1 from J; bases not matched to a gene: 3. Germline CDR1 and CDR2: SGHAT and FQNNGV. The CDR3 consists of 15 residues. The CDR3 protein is CASSWDRGTNTEAFF. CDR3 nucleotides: TGTGCCAGCAGCTGGGACAGGGGAACGAACACTGAAGCTTTCTTT.

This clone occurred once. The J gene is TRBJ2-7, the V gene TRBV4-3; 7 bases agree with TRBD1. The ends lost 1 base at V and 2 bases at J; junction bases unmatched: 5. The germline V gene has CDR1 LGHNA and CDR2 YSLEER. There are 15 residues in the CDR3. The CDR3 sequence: CASSQVGDRAYEQYF. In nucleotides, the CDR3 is TGCGCCAGCAGCCAAGTAGGCGACAGGGCCTACGAGCAGTACTTC.

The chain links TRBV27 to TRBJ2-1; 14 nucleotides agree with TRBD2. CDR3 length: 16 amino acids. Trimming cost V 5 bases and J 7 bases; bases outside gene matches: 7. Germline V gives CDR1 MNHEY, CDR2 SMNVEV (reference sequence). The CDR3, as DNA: TGTGCCAGCAGTACCAGACTAGCGGGAGGGCCTAATGAGCAGTTCTTC. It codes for CASSTRLAGGPNEQFF.

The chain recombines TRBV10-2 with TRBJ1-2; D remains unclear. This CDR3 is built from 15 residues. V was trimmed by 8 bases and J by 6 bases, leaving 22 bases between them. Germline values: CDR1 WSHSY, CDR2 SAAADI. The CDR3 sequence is CASSVREILKDGYTF. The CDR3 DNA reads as TGCGCCAGCTCGGTTCGGGAGATCTTAAAAGATGGCTACACCTTC.

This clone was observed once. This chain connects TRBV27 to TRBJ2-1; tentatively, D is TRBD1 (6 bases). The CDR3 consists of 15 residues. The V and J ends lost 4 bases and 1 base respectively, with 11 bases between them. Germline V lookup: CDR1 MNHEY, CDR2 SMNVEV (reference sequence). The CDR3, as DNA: TGTGCCAGCAGTTCTTACAGGGATTCCTACAATGAGCAGTTCTTC. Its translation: CASSSYRDSYNEQFF.

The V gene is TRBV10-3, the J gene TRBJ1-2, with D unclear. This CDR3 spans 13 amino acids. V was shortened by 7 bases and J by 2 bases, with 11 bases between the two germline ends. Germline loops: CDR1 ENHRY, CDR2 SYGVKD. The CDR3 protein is CAINPGTNYGYTF. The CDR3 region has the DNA TGTGCCATCAATCCTGGCACCAACTATGGCTACACCTTC.

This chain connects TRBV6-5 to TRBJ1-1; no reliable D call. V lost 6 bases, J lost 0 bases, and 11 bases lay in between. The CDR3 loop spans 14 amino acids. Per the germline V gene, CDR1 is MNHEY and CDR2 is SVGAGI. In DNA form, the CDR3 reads TGTGCCAGCAGGTCGGAGCCTATGAACACTGAAGCTTTCTTT. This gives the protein CASRSEPMNTEAFF.

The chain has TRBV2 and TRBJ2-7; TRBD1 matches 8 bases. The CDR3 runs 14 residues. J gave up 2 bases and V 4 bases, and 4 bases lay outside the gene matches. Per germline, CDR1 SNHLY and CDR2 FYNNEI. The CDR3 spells CASSADRGAYEQYF. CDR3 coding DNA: TGTGCCAGCAGTGCTGACAGGGGTGCCTACGAGCAGTACTTC.

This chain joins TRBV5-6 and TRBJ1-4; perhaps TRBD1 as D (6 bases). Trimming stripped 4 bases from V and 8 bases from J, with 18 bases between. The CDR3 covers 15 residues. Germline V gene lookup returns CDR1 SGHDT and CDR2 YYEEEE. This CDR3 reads CASSELSGVSEKLFF. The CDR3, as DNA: TGTGCCAGCAGCGAGTTATCAGGGGTTAGCGAAAAACTGTTTTTT.

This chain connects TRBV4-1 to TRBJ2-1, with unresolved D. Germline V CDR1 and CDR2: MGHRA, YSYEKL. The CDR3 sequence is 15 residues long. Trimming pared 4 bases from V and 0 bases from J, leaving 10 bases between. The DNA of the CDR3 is TGCGCCAGCAGCCCGTTACGGAGCTCCTACAATGAGCAGTTCTTC. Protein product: CASSPLRSSYNEQFF.

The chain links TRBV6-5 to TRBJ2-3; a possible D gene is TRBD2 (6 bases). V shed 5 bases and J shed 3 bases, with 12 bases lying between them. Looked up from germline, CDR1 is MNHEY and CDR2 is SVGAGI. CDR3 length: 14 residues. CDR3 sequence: CASSSQRVTDTQYF. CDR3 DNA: TGTGCCAGCAGTAGCCAGCGGGTTACAGATACGCAGTATTTT.

The CDR3 DNA is TGTGCCAGCAGTTTTAGGGGGTACTATGGCTACACCTTC. Translated: CASSFRGYYGYTF. The V gene is TRBV28, the J gene TRBJ1-2, with D possibly being TRBD1 (6 bases). The CDR3 spans 13 residues. In germline, CDR1 is MDHEN, CDR2 SYDVKM. Trimming pared 3 bases from V and 3 bases from J, leaving 8 bases between.

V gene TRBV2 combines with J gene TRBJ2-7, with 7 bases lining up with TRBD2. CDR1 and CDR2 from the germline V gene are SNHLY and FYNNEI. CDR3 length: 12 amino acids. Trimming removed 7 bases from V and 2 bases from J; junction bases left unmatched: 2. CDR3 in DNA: TGTGCCAGCATCGGGGGGACCTACGAGCAGTACTTC. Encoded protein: CASIGGTYEQYF.

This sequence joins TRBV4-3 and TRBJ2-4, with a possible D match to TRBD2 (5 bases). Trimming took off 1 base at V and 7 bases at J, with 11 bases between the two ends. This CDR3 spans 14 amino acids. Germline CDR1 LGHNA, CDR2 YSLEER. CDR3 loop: CASSQASSGNIQYF. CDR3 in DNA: TGCGCCAGCAGCCAAGCTAGCTCCGGGAACATTCAGTACTTC.

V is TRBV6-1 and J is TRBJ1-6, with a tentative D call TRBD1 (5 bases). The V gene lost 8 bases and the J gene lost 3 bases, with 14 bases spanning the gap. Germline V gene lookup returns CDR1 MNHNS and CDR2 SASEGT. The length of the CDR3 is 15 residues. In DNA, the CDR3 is TGTGCCAGCTCGGACAACTCACACTATAATTCACCCCTCCACTTT. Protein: CASSDNSHYNSPLHF.

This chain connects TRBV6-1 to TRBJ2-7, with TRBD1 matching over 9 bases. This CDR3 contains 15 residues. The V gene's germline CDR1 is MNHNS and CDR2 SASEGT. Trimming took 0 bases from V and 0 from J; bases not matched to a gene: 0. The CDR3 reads CASSEADRGSYEQYF. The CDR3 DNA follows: TGTGCCAGCAGTGAAGCGGACAGGGGCTCCTACGAGCAGTACTTC.

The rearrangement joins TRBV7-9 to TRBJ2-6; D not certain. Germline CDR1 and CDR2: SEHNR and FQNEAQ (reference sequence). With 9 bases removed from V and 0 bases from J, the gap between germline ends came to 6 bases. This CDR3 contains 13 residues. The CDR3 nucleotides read TGTGCCAGTATGAGCTCTGGGGCCAACGTCCTGACTTTC. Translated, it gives CASMSSGANVLTF.

As DNA, the CDR3 is TGCGCCAGCAGCCAAGACAAATCTAGGGGCCTACCATATGAGCAGTTCTTC. This sequence encodes CASSQDKSRGLPYEQFF. The chain has TRBV4-3 and TRBJ2-1, with TRBD1 as a possible D gene (5 bases). The CDR3 consists of 17 residues. In germline, CDR1 is LGHNA, CDR2 YSLEER. Trimming shortened V by 0 bases and J by 8 bases, and 20 bases separated the two germline ends.

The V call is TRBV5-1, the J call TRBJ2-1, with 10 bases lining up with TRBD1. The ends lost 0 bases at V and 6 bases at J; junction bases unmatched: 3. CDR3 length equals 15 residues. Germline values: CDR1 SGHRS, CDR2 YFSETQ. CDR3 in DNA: TGCGCCAGCAGCTTGGGACAGGGGGCAGTCAATGAGCAGTTCTTC. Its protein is CASSLGQGAVNEQFF.

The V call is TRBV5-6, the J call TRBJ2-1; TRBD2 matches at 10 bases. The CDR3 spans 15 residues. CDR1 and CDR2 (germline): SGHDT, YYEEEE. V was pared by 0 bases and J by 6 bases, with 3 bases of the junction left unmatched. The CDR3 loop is CASSLVAGGLNEQFF. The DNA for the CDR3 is TGTGCCAGCAGCTTGGTAGCGGGAGGCCTCAATGAGCAGTTCTTC.

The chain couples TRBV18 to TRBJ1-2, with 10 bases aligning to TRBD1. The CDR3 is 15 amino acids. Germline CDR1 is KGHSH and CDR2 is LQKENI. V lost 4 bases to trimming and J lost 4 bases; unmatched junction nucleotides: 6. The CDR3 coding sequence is TGTGCCAGCTCACTCGGGACAGGGGCAATCTATGGCTACACCTTC. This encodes CASSLGTGAIYGYTF.

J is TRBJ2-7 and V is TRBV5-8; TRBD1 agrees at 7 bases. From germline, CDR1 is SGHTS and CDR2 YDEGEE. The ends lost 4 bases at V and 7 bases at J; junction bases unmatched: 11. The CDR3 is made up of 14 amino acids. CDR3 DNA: TGTGCCAGCAGCACAGGGGTTTTGCTCACTGAGCAGTACTTC. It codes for CASSTGVLLTEQYF.

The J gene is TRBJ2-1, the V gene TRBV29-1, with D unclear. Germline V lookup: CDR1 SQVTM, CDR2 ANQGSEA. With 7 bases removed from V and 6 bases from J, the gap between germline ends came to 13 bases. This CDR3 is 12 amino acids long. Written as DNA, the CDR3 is TGCAGCGCGGTGCCCAGCGTCAATGAGCAGTTCTTC. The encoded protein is CSAVPSVNEQFF.

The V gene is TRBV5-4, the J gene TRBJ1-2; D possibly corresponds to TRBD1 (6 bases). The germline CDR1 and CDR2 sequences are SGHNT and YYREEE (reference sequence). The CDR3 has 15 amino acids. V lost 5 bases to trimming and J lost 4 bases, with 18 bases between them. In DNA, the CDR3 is TGTGCCAGCAGGGAAGGTGGGGGCGCGGGCTATGGCTACACCTTC. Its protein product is CASREGGGAGYGYTF.

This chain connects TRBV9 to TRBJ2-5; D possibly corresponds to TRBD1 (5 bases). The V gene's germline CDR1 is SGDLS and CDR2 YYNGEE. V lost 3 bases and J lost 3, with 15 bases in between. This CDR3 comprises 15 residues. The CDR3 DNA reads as TGTGCCAGCAGCGCCGACTGGGGCCTAGAAGAGACCCAGTACTTC. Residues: CASSADWGLEETQYF.

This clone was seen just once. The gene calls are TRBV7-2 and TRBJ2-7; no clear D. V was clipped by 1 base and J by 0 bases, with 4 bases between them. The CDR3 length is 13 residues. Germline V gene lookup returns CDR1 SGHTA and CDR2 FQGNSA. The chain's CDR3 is CASSLDFSYEQYF. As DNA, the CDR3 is TGTGCCAGCAGCTTAGACTTCTCCTACGAGCAGTACTTC.

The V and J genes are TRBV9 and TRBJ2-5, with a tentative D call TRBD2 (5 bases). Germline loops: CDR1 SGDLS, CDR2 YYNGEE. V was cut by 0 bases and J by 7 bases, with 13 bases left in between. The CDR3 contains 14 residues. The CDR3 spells CASSVENGEGTQYF. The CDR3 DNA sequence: TGTGCCAGCAGCGTAGAGAACGGCGAGGGGACCCAGTACTTC.

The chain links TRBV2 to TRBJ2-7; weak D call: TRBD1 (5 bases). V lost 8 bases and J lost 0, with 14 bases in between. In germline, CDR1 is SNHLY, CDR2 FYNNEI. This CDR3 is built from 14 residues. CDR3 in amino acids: CASVRTSSSYEQYF. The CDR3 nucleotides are TGTGCCAGCGTTCGGACATCCTCCTCCTACGAGCAGTACTTC.